This entry is about one TCR beta chain. Sequencing used immunoSEQ multiplex PCR; TCRdb keeps in-frame clones, though not all of them. The data show more than 75,000 clones, 90% to 96% seen once. The data stem from a study of technical replicates of blood from a handful of donors. J gave up 1 base and V 4 bases, and 4 bases lay outside the gene matches. The CDR3 totals 16 residues. Germline V CDR1 and CDR2: SGHKS, YYEKEE (reference sequence). The clonotype originates from a human donor in good health. V gene TRBV5-5 combines with J gene TRBJ2-1; 11 bases map to TRBD2. Sequences were obtained from T cells isolated from PBMCs. The CDR3 spells CASSQGLAVSYNEQFF. The CDR3 DNA follows: TGTGCCAGCAGCCAGGGACTAGCGGTATCCTACAATGAGCAGTTCTTC.